What follows describes a single TCR beta chain. This CDR3 spans 15 amino acids. Germline assignment: CDR1 SGHVS and CDR2 FQNEAQ. Losses at the gene ends were 4 bases for V and 7 bases for J; bases not matched to a gene: 13. Authors' processing steps: How many nucleated cells were present was estimated from reference gene primer amplification. Clones were read by immunoSEQ multiplex PCR, and TCRdb kept only the in-frame ones, dropping some. That table supplies the V and J calls and clone size; D and trimming were determined from the DNA. The data contain some 180,000 clones, 70% to 80% of them singletons. Participants were aged about 18 to 100 years from around 25 US areas. This entry is derived from a study of blood T cell repertoires in COVID-19. For the study at large: Sites in the United States, Italy and Spain provided acute and convalescent COVID-19 samples. PBMCs, B-cell-depleted T cells, or T cells provided the cDNA or gDNA that made up the material.

Sequences were obtained from PBMCs or T cells enriched from blood (not recorded which). The chain links TRBV7-8 to TRBJ2-7; TRBD1 agrees at 7 bases. The sequence was obtained from a man aged 60 to 69 who had been exposed to COVID-19. CDR3 amino acids: CASSSRSGGWGEQYF. CDR3 coding DNA: TGTGCCAGCAGCTCGAGATCAGGGGGATGGGGGGAGCAGTACTTC.